This TCR beta chain emerged from a study of T cells after yellow fever vaccination (dated by TCRdb to the late 2010s). With regard to the full study: The SMART-Seq v4 Ultra Low Input RNA kit was used to prepare libraries from fractions with low cell numbers. To follow T-cell clones before and after primary and booster YFV17D yellow fever vaccination, bulk TCR alpha and beta repertoires were sequenced over time. Two healthy male donors made up the cohort, one aged 18 to 29 years and the other aged 30 to 39 years. Blood was collected at multiple timepoints before and after primary and secondary immunization, and bulk PBMC replicates and cell subsets were isolated. Broad study findings and their caveats: Computational filtering was needed because FACS-sorted repertoires could contain abundant contaminating clonotypes from the bulk population. Because only a couple of donors were included in the study, the extent to which the findings can be generalized is limited. The secondary T-cell response was found to be weaker but faster than the primary response, with a peak reached on day 5 rather than on day 15. Most clones expanded after primary vaccination (about 95% of CD4 and 88% of CD8) were re-detected after the booster, suggesting that broad memory maintenance occurred. A small fraction of clonotypes showed up in both the CD4 and CD8 compartments, probably as a result of convergent recombination.

Sequencer: Illumina NovaSeq 6000. Synthesis of TCR cDNA relied on 5'RACE template switching, a step that introduced a universal primer site along with unique molecular identifiers. Priming of cDNA synthesis was performed from both the TCR alpha and TCR beta constant segments. Two PCR steps were used to amplify libraries, with sample barcodes and sequencing adapters being added in the second step. Libraries were sequenced on Illumina HiSeq 2500 (2x100 bp) or NovaSeq (2x150 bp). Per the authors' processing: MIGEC was used to demultiplex reads and collapse the reads into UMI consensus sequences, and MiXCR was used for V(D)J alignment. Vaccine-responding clonotypes were defined with edgeR using replicate PBMC samples, requiring FDR below 0.01 and a log2 fold change above 5 up to day 15. Bulk clonotypes were assigned CD4 or CD8 identity according to which sequenced CD4 or CD8 repertoire held them at higher abundance. Starting from the raw public reads, TCRdb applied fastp trimming at Q25, assembled clones with MiXCR and retained in-frame beta chains. Rows matching on CDR3 protein sequence are summarized as one entry with the most common DNA and genes. None of the V and J calls come from the authors' own analysis; TCRdb made them. The sample yields about 300,000 distinct CDR3 sequences; 8.5% to 10% were counted once. The ten largest make up 3% to 4% of the sample.

As to this clonotype: Its antigen is still unknown. No per-base quality is available; no much larger clone lies one base away.

The label giving this sample's treatment or condition can be read as: live attenuated yellow fever vaccine strain. PBMCs were isolated from peripheral blood using a standard Ficoll-Paque protocol. Dynabeads CD4 and CD8 positive selection kits were used to isolate the CD4 and CD8 T-cell fractions. RNA was extracted with TriZol from bulk PBMCs, CD4 and CD8 fractions, and dextramer-positive and dextramer-negative fractions. Sequences ENHRY (CDR1) and SYGVKD (CDR2) are obtained from the germline V gene. V and J lose 9 bases and 0 bases, and a span of 11 bases separates them. The CDR3 measures 13 amino acids from cysteine to phenylalanine. The CDR3 DNA has 39 bases and is translated from base 1.

This clonotype was obtained from a man aged 18 to 30 who received the YFV17D yellow fever vaccine. The chain was built from TRBV10-3 and TRBJ1-1; a confident D gene designation cannot be given. Sequenced here: CD4+ T cells sorted from PBMCs, sampled 5 days after the yellow fever booster vaccination. CDR3 region: CAMSPGMNTEAFF. The sequence in DNA is TGTGCCATGTCCCCGGGAATGAACACTGAAGCTTTCTTT.